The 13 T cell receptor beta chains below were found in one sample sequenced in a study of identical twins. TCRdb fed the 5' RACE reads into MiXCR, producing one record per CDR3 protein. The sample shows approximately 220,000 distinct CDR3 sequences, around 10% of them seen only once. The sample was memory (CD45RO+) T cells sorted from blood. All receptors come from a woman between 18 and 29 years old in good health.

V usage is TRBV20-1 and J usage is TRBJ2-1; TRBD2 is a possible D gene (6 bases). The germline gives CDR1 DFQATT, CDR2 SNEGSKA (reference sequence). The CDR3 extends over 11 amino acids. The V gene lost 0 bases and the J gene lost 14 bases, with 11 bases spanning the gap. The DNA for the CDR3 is TGCAGTGCTAGAGAACGGGAGAGGGAGTTCTTC. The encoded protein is CSAREREREFF.

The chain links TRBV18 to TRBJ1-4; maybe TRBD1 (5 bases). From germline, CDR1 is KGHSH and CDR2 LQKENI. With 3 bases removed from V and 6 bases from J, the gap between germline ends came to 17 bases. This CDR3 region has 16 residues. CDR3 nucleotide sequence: TGTGCCAGCTCACCCACAGGTTATGGGACGGATGAAAAACTGTTTTTT. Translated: CASSPTGYGTDEKLFF.

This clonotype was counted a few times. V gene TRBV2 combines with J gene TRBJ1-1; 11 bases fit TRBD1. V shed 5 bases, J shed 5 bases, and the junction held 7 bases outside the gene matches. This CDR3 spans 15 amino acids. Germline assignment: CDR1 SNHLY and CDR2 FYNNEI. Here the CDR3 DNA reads TGTGCCAGCAGTTCAAGCGGGACAGGGGGGACTGAAGCTTTCTTT. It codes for CASSSSGTGGTEAFF.

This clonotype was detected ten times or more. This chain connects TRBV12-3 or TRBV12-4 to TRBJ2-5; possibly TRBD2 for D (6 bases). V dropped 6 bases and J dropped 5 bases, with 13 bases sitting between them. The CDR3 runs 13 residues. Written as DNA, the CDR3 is TGTGCCAGCAGCCCTCCGGGAGAGGAGACCCAGTACTTC. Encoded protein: CASSPPGEETQYF.

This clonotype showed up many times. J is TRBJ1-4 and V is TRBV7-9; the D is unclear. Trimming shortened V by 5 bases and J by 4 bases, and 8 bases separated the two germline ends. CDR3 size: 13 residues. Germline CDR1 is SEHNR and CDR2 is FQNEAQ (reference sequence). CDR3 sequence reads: CASSPPSNEKLFF. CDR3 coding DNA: TGTGCCAGCAGCCCCCCGAGTAATGAAAAACTGTTTTTT.

CDR3 nucleotide sequence: TGCAGTGGTTCAGGGGTCGTACAAGAGACCCAGTACTTC. This translates into CSGSGVVQETQYF. V and J are TRBV20-1 and TRBJ2-5; D is possibly TRBD1 (6 bases). The CDR3 contains 13 residues. The germline gives CDR1 DFQATT, CDR2 SNEGSKA (reference sequence). Deletions cut 7 bases from V and 2 bases from J, with 14 bases between.

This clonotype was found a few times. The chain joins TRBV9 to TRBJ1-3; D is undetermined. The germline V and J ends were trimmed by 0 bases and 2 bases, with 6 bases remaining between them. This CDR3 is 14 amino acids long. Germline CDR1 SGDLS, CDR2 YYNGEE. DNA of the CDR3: TGTGCCAGCAGCGTAGGGGTGGCTGGAAACACCATATATTTT. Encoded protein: CASSVGVAGNTIYF.

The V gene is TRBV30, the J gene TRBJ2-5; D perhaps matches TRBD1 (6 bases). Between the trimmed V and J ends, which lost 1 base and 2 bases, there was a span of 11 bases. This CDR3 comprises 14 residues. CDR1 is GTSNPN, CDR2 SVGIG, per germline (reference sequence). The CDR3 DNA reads TGTGCCTGGAGTGGGACAGCTCTACAAGAGACCCAGTACTTC. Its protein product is CAWSGTALQETQYF.

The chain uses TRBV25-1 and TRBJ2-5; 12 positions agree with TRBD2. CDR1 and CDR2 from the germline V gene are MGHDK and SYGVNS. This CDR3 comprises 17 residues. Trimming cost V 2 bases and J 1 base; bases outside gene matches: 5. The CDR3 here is CASSEGASGRAQETQYF. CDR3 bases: TGTGCCAGCAGTGAAGGGGCTAGCGGGAGGGCCCAAGAGACCCAGTACTTC.

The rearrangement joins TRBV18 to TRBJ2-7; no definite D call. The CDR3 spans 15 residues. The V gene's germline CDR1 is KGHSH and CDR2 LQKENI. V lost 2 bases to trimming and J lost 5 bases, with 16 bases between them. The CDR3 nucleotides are TGTGCCAGCTCACCATCGCTAGACAACCCCCACGAGCAGTACTTC. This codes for CASSPSLDNPHEQYF. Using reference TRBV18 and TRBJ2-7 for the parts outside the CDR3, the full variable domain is NAGVMQNPRHLVRRRGQEARLRCSPMKGHSHVYWYRQLPEEGLKFMVYLQKENIIDESGMPKERFSAEFPKEGPSILRIQQVVRGDSAAYFCASSPSLDNPHEQYFGPGTRLTVT.

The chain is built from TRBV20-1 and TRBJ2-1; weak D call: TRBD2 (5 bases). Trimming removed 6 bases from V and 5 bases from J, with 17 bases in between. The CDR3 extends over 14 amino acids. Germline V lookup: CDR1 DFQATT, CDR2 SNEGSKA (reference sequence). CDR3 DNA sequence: TGCAGTGCGCCTAGACTCCTAGCCCACAATGAGCAGTTCTTC. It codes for CSAPRLLAHNEQFF.

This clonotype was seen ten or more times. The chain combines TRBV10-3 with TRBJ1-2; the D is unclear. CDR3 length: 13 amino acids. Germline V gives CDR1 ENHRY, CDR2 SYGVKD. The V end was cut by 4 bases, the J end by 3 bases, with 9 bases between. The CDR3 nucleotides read TGTGCCATCAGTGGAGCCGGAGACTATGGCTACACCTTC. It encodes CAISGAGDYGYTF.

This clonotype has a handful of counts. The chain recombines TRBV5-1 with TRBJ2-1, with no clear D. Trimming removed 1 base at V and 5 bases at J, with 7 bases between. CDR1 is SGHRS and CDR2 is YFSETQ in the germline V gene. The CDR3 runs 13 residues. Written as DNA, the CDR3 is TGCGCCAGCAGCTTGCTACAGAACAATGAGCAGTTCTTC. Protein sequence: CASSLLQNNEQFF.